The 23 T cell receptor beta chains listed next were all sequenced from one sample in a study of CD8 T cells in Susac syndrome (dated by TCRdb to about 2019). Library method: the immunoSEQ multiplex PCR assay. RNA was extracted using the RNeasy kit, and about 0.5 to 1 microgram was reverse transcribed with random hexamers. TCRdb trimmed the raw reads at Q25, called clones with MiXCR and kept productive beta chains. Each entry is one CDR3 protein sequence, shown with its most common DNA and genes. This sample holds tens of thousands of distinct CDR3 sequences; 91% were observed only once. The ten largest clonotypes hold less than 0.55% of the sample. The sample comprised CD8+ T cells from PBMCs. The receptors come from a human donor with multiple sclerosis.

This clonotype was picked up a small number of times. The genes are TRBV14 and TRBJ1-1; the D gene is possibly TRBD1 (6 bases). With 2 bases removed from V and 1 base from J, the gap between germline ends came to 11 bases. CDR3 length: 15 residues. Germline V gene sequence: CDR1 SGHDN, CDR2 FVKESK. CDR3 DNA sequence: TGTGCCAGCAGCCAACCGGGACAAAAGAACACTGAAGCTTTCTTT. It codes for CASSQPGQKNTEAFF.

The rearrangement uses TRBV20-1 and TRBJ2-7; 9 bases fit TRBD1. Germline assignment: CDR1 DFQATT and CDR2 SNEGSKA (reference sequence). The CDR3 consists of 13 residues. Trimming removed 6 bases from V and 2 bases from J; junction bases left unmatched: 5. The CDR3: CSAGQGIAYEQYF. Here the CDR3 DNA reads TGCAGTGCCGGACAGGGGATCGCCTACGAGCAGTACTTC.

This sequence joins TRBV29-1 and TRBJ2-7; the match to TRBD1 covers 8 bases. The CDR3 runs 14 residues. The V and J ends lost 5 bases and 1 base, in that order; junction bases with no gene match: 7. The germline V gene encodes CDR1 SQVTM and CDR2 ANQGSEA. The CDR3 DNA follows: TGCAGCGTTCTAGGACAGGGTCCATCCTACGAGCAGTACTTC. Residues: CSVLGQGPSYEQYF.

This chain connects TRBV11-3 to TRBJ2-5; D not resolved. Germline V gene lookup returns CDR1 SGHNT and CDR2 YENEEA. V lost 6 bases and J 4 bases, leaving 9 bases between the germline ends. CDR3 length: 12 amino acids. Here the CDR3 DNA reads TGTGCCAGCAGGGCTCCCCTAGAGACCCAGTACTTC. Its protein is CASRAPLETQYF.

This chain joins TRBV9 and TRBJ2-5, with TRBD1 identical over 10 bases. CDR1 and CDR2 from the germline V gene are SGDLS and YYNGEE. V trimming: 0 bases; J trimming: 4 bases; junction bases outside the gene matches: 3. The CDR3 spans 15 residues. The DNA for the CDR3 is TGTGCCAGCAGCGTAGGAGGGACAGGGGTAGAGACCCAGTACTTC. Encoded protein: CASSVGGTGVETQYF. Full variable domain (remainder filled in from reference TRBV9 and TRBJ2-5): DSGVTQTPKHLITATGQRVTLRCSPRSGDLSVYWYQQSLDQGLQFLIQYYNGEERAKGNILERFSAQQFPDLHSELNLSSLELGDSALYFCASSVGGTGVETQYFGPGTRLLVL.

This rearrangement joins TRBV27 to TRBJ2-7, with 9 bases fitting TRBD1. V gave up 4 bases and J gave up 5 bases; unmatched junction bases: 9. Per the germline V gene, CDR1 is MNHEY and CDR2 is SMNVEV (reference sequence). This CDR3 contains 15 residues. CDR3 in amino acids: CASSSAPDRGHEQYF. The DNA for the CDR3 is TGTGCCAGCAGTTCTGCGCCGGACAGGGGCCACGAGCAGTACTTC.

A word on this clonotype: A read error may account for a junction end that differs from germline. The chain employs TRBV7-7 and TRBJ2-7; D is uncertain. The CDR3 spans 13 residues. The germline gives CDR1 SSHAT, CDR2 FNYEAQ (reference sequence). As DNA, the CDR3 is TGTGCTAGCAGCTTAAGTGACTCCTACGAGCAGTACTTC. Amino acid sequence: CASSLSDSYEQYF.

This chain links TRBV2 with TRBJ2-1; no clear D gene. V was clipped by 10 bases and J by 5 bases, with 15 bases between them. CDR3 length: 13 amino acids. Germline V gives CDR1 SNHLY, CDR2 FYNNEI. CDR3 amino acids: CATLRRLDNEQFF. CDR3 DNA: TGTGCCACCCTTCGCAGGCTCGACAATGAGCAGTTCTTC.

This clonotype appeared once. The chain combines TRBV6-1 with TRBJ2-1; 15 bases fit TRBD2. The CDR3 is 16 residues long. V lost 6 bases, J lost 3 bases, and 3 bases stayed unmatched. The V gene's germline CDR1 is MNHNS and CDR2 SASEGT. DNA of the CDR3: TGTGCCAGCAGCGGACTAGCGGGGGGGATCTACAATGAGCAGTTCTTC. As protein: CASSGLAGGIYNEQFF.

The chain employs TRBV30 and TRBJ1-4; D is unclear. Trimming stripped 2 bases from V and 6 bases from J, with 7 bases between. The CDR3 runs to 12 residues. In germline, CDR1 is GTSNPN, CDR2 SVGIG (reference sequence). CDR3 residues: CAWSHSDEKLFF. The CDR3 region has the DNA TGTGCCTGGAGTCACTCCGATGAAAAACTGTTTTTT.

This rearrangement joins TRBV10-3 to TRBJ2-3; TRBD2 matches 13 bases. Germline assignment: CDR1 ENHRY and CDR2 SYGVKD. The V and J ends lost 2 bases and 5 bases, in that order; junction bases with no gene match: 4. This CDR3 has 16 residues. CDR3 loop: CAISEPGLAGEDTQYF. The CDR3 DNA reads TGTGCCATCAGTGAGCCAGGACTAGCGGGAGAAGATACGCAGTATTTT.

The chain combines TRBV27 with TRBJ2-3; no reliable D call. This CDR3 contains 14 residues. Germline CDR1 MNHEY, CDR2 SMNVEV (reference sequence). Trimming cost V 3 bases and J 3 bases, with 10 bases left between them. CDR3 protein: CASSLGSPTDTQYF. DNA for the CDR3: TGTGCCAGCAGTTTGGGCAGTCCGACAGATACGCAGTATTTT.

The chain uses TRBV6-2 or TRBV6-3 and TRBJ2-5; D could derive from TRBD1 or TRBD2 (5 bases each). The V and J ends lost 6 bases and 4 bases respectively, with 15 bases between them. Germline V CDR1 and CDR2: MNHEY, SVGEGT. The CDR3 length is 14 residues. This CDR3 reads CASSLGTTRETQYF. The CDR3 DNA is TGTGCCAGCAGCCTCGGGACGACGAGAGAGACCCAGTACTTC.

This chain links TRBV14 with TRBJ2-1; 7 bases are a match to TRBD2. The germline CDR1 and CDR2 sequences are SGHDN and FVKESK. The CDR3 is made up of 15 amino acids. The V and J ends lost 10 bases and 0 bases, in that order; junction bases with no gene match: 9. CDR3 amino acids: CANFREGPSYNEQFF. The CDR3 nucleotides read TGTGCCAACTTCAGGGAGGGCCCCTCCTACAATGAGCAGTTCTTC.

The V call is TRBV12-3 or TRBV12-4, the J call TRBJ1-2; D gene unclear. The V end lost 1 base, the J end lost 2 bases, and 11 bases lay between the germline ends. This CDR3 has 15 amino acids. CDR3 residues: CASSLGVALNYGYTF. In DNA form, the CDR3 reads TGTGCCAGCAGTTTAGGCGTCGCCCTCAACTATGGCTACACCTTC.

V and J are TRBV27 and TRBJ2-1; TRBD2 aligns across 15 bases. Looked up from germline, CDR1 is MNHEY and CDR2 is SMNVEV (reference sequence). V lost 5 bases and J lost 5; bases outside the gene matches: 7. The CDR3 length is 17 residues. CDR3 sequence: CASSPRTSGRANNEQFF. The CDR3 DNA sequence: TGTGCCAGCAGTCCGCGGACTAGCGGGAGGGCCAACAATGAGCAGTTCTTC.

V gene TRBV7-2 combines with J gene TRBJ1-2, with TRBD1 as a possible D gene (6 bases). CDR3 length equals 14 residues. V dropped 5 bases and J dropped 2 bases, with 12 bases sitting between them. The V gene's germline CDR1 is SGHTA and CDR2 FQGNSA. Written as DNA, the CDR3 is TGTGCCAGCAGCGTAAATAGGGGGAACTATGGCTACACCTTC. Protein product: CASSVNRGNYGYTF. Combining the CDR3 with reference TRBV7-2 and TRBJ1-2 gives the whole variable domain GAGVSQSPSNKVTEKGKDVELRCDPISGHTALYWYRQSLGQGLEFLIYFQGNSAPDKSGLPSDRFSAERTGGSVSTLTIQRTQQEDSAVYLCASSVNRGNYGYTFGSGTRLTVV.

This chain uses TRBV29-1 with TRBJ2-2; D is unresolved. V was trimmed by 6 bases and J by 0 bases, leaving 8 bases between them. This CDR3 contains 13 residues. Germline CDR1 is SQVTM and CDR2 is ANQGSEA. The CDR3 spells CSVTLANTGELFF. In DNA form, the CDR3 reads TGCAGCGTGACTCTAGCGAACACCGGGGAGCTGTTTTTT.

The rearrangement links TRBV9 to TRBJ2-2, with D tentatively TRBD2 (6 bases). The CDR3 spans 13 residues. The V gene lost 4 bases and the J gene lost 7 bases, with 11 bases spanning the gap. Looked up from germline, CDR1 is SGDLS and CDR2 is YYNGEE. CDR3 nucleotides: TGTGCCAGCAGCCCACTAGCAAACGGGGAGCTGTTTTTT. As protein: CASSPLANGELFF.

The chain links TRBV27 to TRBJ2-7, with TRBD2 identical over 8 bases. The germline CDR1 and CDR2 sequences are MNHEY and SMNVEV (reference sequence). The ends lost 5 bases at V and 4 bases at J; junction bases unmatched: 4. The CDR3 runs to 13 residues. The CDR3 sequence: CASSQRGLYEQYF. In nucleotides, the CDR3 is TGTGCCAGCAGTCAGCGGGGGTTGTACGAGCAGTACTTC.

This clonotype was observed once. V usage is TRBV9 and J usage is TRBJ2-2, with TRBD1 matching over 9 bases. CDR3 size: 16 residues. The V and J ends lost 3 bases and 0 bases, in that order; junction bases with no gene match: 3. Germline V lookup: CDR1 SGDLS, CDR2 YYNGEE. The chain's CDR3 is CASSGRTGANTGELFF. The DNA for the CDR3 is TGTGCCAGCAGCGGACGGACAGGGGCGAACACCGGGGAGCTGTTTTTT.

This chain connects TRBV5-1 to TRBJ1-1, with 11 nucleotides matching TRBD1. Germline lookup yields CDR1 SGHRS and CDR2 YFSETQ. V gave up 3 bases and J gave up 0 bases; unmatched junction bases: 4. The CDR3 is made up of 16 amino acids. As DNA, the CDR3 is TGCGCCAGCAGCTGGGGACAGGGGGGCATGAACACTGAAGCTTTCTTT. This sequence encodes CASSWGQGGMNTEAFF.

This clonotype has just a few counts. The V call is TRBV5-8, the J call TRBJ2-7; weak D call: TRBD1 (5 bases). Trimming removed 4 bases at V and 3 bases at J, with 20 bases between. The CDR3 sequence is 16 residues long. Germline-derived CDR1 and CDR2 are SGHTS and YDEGEE. The CDR3 reads CASSQQGFWNFYEQYF. The CDR3 DNA is TGTGCCAGCAGCCAGCAGGGTTTTTGGAACTTCTACGAGCAGTACTTC.